These 20 T cell receptor beta chains were sequenced from one sample in a study of cytomegalovirus exposure and HLA in healthy donors. Only in-frame clones appear in the TCRdb table, and some are missing; sequencing was by immunoSEQ multiplex PCR. The sample records some 140,000 clones, 85% to 90% being singletons. Source material: PBMCs. The receptors originated from a man younger than 30 in good health and CMV-seronegative.

This chain connects TRBV7-9 to TRBJ1-6, with TRBD1 matching over 10 bases. Germline assignment: CDR1 SEHNR and CDR2 FQNEAQ (reference sequence). V lost 6 bases and J lost 5; bases outside the gene matches: 13. CDR3 length: 18 residues. CDR3 sequence (DNA): TGTGCCAGCAGGGCCGGGACAGGGGTCAGTTTAAATAATTCACCCCTCCACTTT. This codes for CASRAGTGVSLNNSPLHF.

The chain links TRBV15 to TRBJ1-6; TRBD1 matches 7 bases. The V and J ends lost 5 bases and 7 bases, in that order; junction bases with no gene match: 8. This CDR3 is 15 amino acids long. Germline V lookup: CDR1 LNHNV, CDR2 YYDKDF (reference sequence). CDR3 region: CATSRWDSTNSPLHF. The CDR3 DNA reads as TGTGCCACCAGCCGATGGGACAGTACCAATTCACCCCTCCACTTT.

The gene calls are TRBV4-1 and TRBJ2-2; 7 positions match TRBD1. CDR3 size: 17 residues. Trimming took 0 bases from V and 0 from J; bases not matched to a gene: 4. In germline, CDR1 is MGHRA, CDR2 YSYEKL. DNA for the CDR3: TGCGCCAGCAGCCAAGACAGGGGGTTCGCGAACACCGGGGAGCTGTTTTTT. Its translation is CASSQDRGFANTGELFF.

The V gene is TRBV5-1, the J gene TRBJ1-2, with D maybe TRBD1 (5 bases). This CDR3 is 13 amino acids long. V dropped 4 bases and J dropped 8 bases, with 15 bases sitting between them. In germline, CDR1 is SGHRS, CDR2 YFSETQ. The CDR3: CASSRGETSGYTF. In nucleotides, the CDR3 is TGCGCCAGCAGCCGGGGGGAGACGTCCGGCTACACCTTC.

This clone was counted a few times. The chain joins TRBV7-8 to TRBJ2-1; TRBD1 is a possible D gene (6 bases). Trimming took 1 base from V and 8 from J, leaving 15 bases between them. The CDR3 runs 15 residues. Germline V CDR1 and CDR2: SGHVS, FQNEAQ. CDR3 amino acids: CASSLDPIQGYEQFF. The CDR3 nucleotides read TGTGCCAGCAGCTTAGACCCAATACAGGGTTATGAGCAGTTCTTC.

The chain carries TRBV28 and TRBJ1-1; possibly TRBD1 for D (6 bases). The CDR3 consists of 16 residues. V gave up 7 bases and J gave up 3 bases, with 21 bases separating them. Germline V gene data show CDR1 as MDHEN and CDR2 as SYDVKM. CDR3: CASTPRDFPGDTEAFF. CDR3 nucleotides: TGTGCCAGCACCCCCAGGGATTTCCCAGGGGACACTGAAGCTTTCTTT.

The chain recombines TRBV6-4 with TRBJ2-1; 16 bases line up with TRBD2. V trimming: 6 bases; J trimming: 6 bases; junction bases outside the gene matches: 2. This CDR3 has 15 amino acids. The germline V gene has CDR1 MRHNA and CDR2 SNTAGT. DNA of the CDR3: TGTGCCAGCAGCGGGACTAGCGGGGGGGCCAATGAGCAGTTCTTC. It yields the protein CASSGTSGGANEQFF.

The chain uses TRBV28 and TRBJ1-5; D is unresolved. CDR1 is MDHEN and CDR2 is SYDVKM in the germline V gene. The CDR3 is 15 amino acids. Trimming shortened V by 5 bases and J by 5 bases, and 16 bases separated the two germline ends. The CDR3 nucleotides read TGTGCCAGCAGTGAGGCGAGGGCCCCACATCAGCCCCAGCATTTT. This translates into CASSEARAPHQPQHF.

The rearrangement joins TRBV28 to TRBJ1-5; 7 bases align to TRBD1. The germline CDR1 and CDR2 sequences are MDHEN and SYDVKM. J was trimmed by 1 base and V by 7 bases; bases with no gene match: 7. CDR3 length: 15 residues. In nucleotides, the CDR3 is TGTGCCAGCAACGTCGGGACAGTGAGCAATCAGCCCCAGCATTTT. It codes for CASNVGTVSNQPQHF.

This chain joins TRBV5-5 and TRBJ2-2; D is undetermined. With 2 bases removed from V and 0 bases from J, the gap between germline ends came to 5 bases. Germline CDR1 reads SGHKS; CDR2 reads YYEKEE (reference sequence). This CDR3 is 14 amino acids long. CDR3 DNA sequence: TGTGCCAGCAGCTTCACAACGAACACCGGGGAGCTGTTTTTT. Translation gives CASSFTTNTGELFF.

V is TRBV25-1 and J is TRBJ1-2, with D perhaps TRBD1 (5 bases). The germline V gene encodes CDR1 MGHDK and CDR2 SYGVNS. CDR3 length: 18 residues. V was cut by 5 bases and J by 3 bases, with 25 bases left in between. The CDR3 DNA follows: TGTGCCAGCAGTTTGCAGGGACTGGGAAAATCGTGGCACTATGGCTACACCTTC. Its protein is CASSLQGLGKSWHYGYTF.

The gene calls are TRBV15 and TRBJ1-5; D unclear. CDR3 length: 16 amino acids. Deletions cut 0 bases from V and 0 bases from J, with 9 bases between. Germline loops: CDR1 LNHNV, CDR2 YYDKDF (reference sequence). CDR3 in DNA: TGTGCCACCAGCAGAGATGCGGGAAATAGCAATCAGCCCCAGCATTTT. Its protein is CATSRDAGNSNQPQHF.

This clone was seen many times. This chain links TRBV2 with TRBJ1-6; D remains ambiguous. Germline V gene data show CDR1 as SNHLY and CDR2 as FYNNEI. V was pared by 5 bases and J by 8 bases, with 13 bases between. CDR3 length: 14 residues. CDR3 amino acids: CASSTSGFDSPLHF. The CDR3 bases are TGTGCCAGCAGTACCAGTGGCTTTGATTCACCCCTCCACTTT.

The chain has TRBV19 and TRBJ1-5; 7 bases match TRBD1. The CDR3 is made up of 15 amino acids. The V gene end was trimmed by 1 base and the J gene end by 4 bases; junction bases not matched to a gene: 4. Per germline, CDR1 LNHDA and CDR2 SQIVND (reference sequence). The CDR3 DNA reads TGTGCCAGTAGTATAGGTGGGACAGCTAATCAGCCCCAGCATTTT. Its protein product is CASSIGGTANQPQHF.

The chain uses TRBV7-2 and TRBJ1-2, with TRBD1 as a possible D gene (6 bases). The ends were cut back, 2 bases at V and 8 bases at J, with 15 bases in the middle. The germline CDR1 and CDR2 sequences are SGHTA and FQGNSA. The CDR3 contains 14 residues. CDR3: CASSLFLTGGGYTF. CDR3 bases: TGTGCCAGCAGCTTATTCCTGACAGGCGGGGGCTACACCTTC.

This clone came up once. The CDR3 DNA reads TGTGCCAGCAGCTGGGGACAGAGCAATCAGCCCCAGCATTTT. Translation: CASSWGQSNQPQHF. The V call is TRBV7-2, the J call TRBJ1-5; 7 positions agree with TRBD1. This CDR3 contains 14 residues. Germline trimming cut 4 bases from V and 1 base from J; bases unmatched to any gene: 1. Germline V gives CDR1 SGHTA, CDR2 FQGNSA.

This clone was found once. The chain carries TRBV4-1 and TRBJ2-1; 8 nucleotides align to TRBD2. CDR3 length: 15 amino acids. Germline-derived CDR1 and CDR2 are MGHRA and YSYEKL. After removal of 1 base from V and 5 bases from J, the junction contained 4 bases not matched to a gene. CDR3 nucleotides: TGCGCCAGCAGCCAAGTTACTAGCGGAAACAATGAGCAGTTCTTC. It yields the protein CASSQVTSGNNEQFF.

The chain links TRBV6-1 to TRBJ2-1; a weak D match, TRBD1 (6 bases). This CDR3 comprises 13 residues. Trimming took 6 bases from V and 4 from J, leaving 10 bases between them. Germline V lookup: CDR1 MNHNS, CDR2 SASEGT. In DNA, the CDR3 is TGTGCCAGCAGAGAACAGGGATACAATGAGCAGTTCTTC. This translates into CASREQGYNEQFF.

V and J are TRBV6-5 and TRBJ1-4; D gene unclear. The germline CDR1 and CDR2 sequences are MNHEY and SVGAGI. The length of the CDR3 is 15 residues. V lost 5 bases and J lost 1, with 11 bases in between. DNA of the CDR3: TGTGCCAGCAGTACCCGACTATTAACTAATGAAAAACTGTTTTTT. This codes for CASSTRLLTNEKLFF.

V is TRBV28 and J is TRBJ2-1; 7 nucleotides agree with TRBD2. Losses at the gene ends were 4 bases for V and 0 bases for J; bases not matched to a gene: 6. Germline V lookup: CDR1 MDHEN, CDR2 SYDVKM. This CDR3 region has 16 residues. The CDR3 coding sequence is TGTGCCAGCAGTTCTATAGCGGGTAGCTCCTACAATGAGCAGTTCTTC. Translation gives CASSSIAGSSYNEQFF.